Listed here is a single T cell receptor beta chain. This clonotype was observed a few times. Its antigen remains unidentified. Per-base quality was not reported, and no clone a single base away is much larger than it. Libraries were prepared through RT-PCR. Sequenced using an Illumina HiSeq 2500. TCRdb reanalyzed the raw reads on its own, using fastp at Q25 for trimming and MiXCR for clone calling, and kept in-frame beta chains. CDR3 protein duplicates are merged, each entry listing the most common genes and DNA. For this sample the table gives around 650,000 distinct CDR3 sequences, of which 15% to 18% were detected only once. The ten top clones hold around a tenth of the sample. The data stem from a study of response to subunit inactivated influenza vaccine (dated by TCRdb to between 2017 and 2018). Background on the whole study: To follow how T cells responded to a trivalent subunit inactivated influenza vaccine, the researchers relied on deep quantitative profiling of the T cell receptor repertoire. Study-level results and caveats: According to the authors, only a limited number of new T cells may be recruited by each seasonal influenza vaccination.

The germline V and J ends show losses of 8 bases and 0 bases respectively, and no gene match explains 6 bases of the junction. Spanning cysteine to phenylalanine, the CDR3 consists of 15 amino acids. CDR3 DNA is the only sequence kept; it has 45 bases, read in frame from the first base. Recombination joined TRBV12-3 or TRBV12-4 with TRBJ2-2; 7 middle bases align to TRBD1. Sample: PBMCs from blood, taken 11 to 12 days after vaccination. This sequence was found in a man aged 50 or older who received an inactivated influenza vaccine. Donor details come from another sample of the same person, matched by shared clones. The CDR3 reads CASLLGTANTGELFF. The bases read TGTGCCAGCCTCCTGGGGACAGCGAACACCGGGGAGCTGTTTTTT.